This TCR beta chain comes out of a study of blood T cell repertoires in COVID-19. Across about 22 US areas, participants ranged in age from 18 to 89 years. The assay was immunoSEQ multiplex PCR, and TCRdb's table has in-frame clones only and misses some. The sample records 400,000 to 550,000 clones, about 85% being singletons. The clonotype was recovered from a woman under 30 with acute COVID-19. Sequenced: PBMCs or T cells enriched from blood (not recorded which).

CDR3 loop: CASIPPSTGELFF. Written as DNA, the CDR3 is TGTGCCAGCATCCCCCCTAGTACCGGGGAGCTGTTTTTT. The chain combines TRBV2 with TRBJ2-2; D is uncertain. The germline V gene encodes CDR1 SNHLY and CDR2 FYNNEI. V was clipped by 7 bases and J by 5 bases, with 11 bases between them. CDR3 size: 13 residues.